This record looks at one T cell receptor (beta chain) sequence and its context. Other DNA sequences from this sample encode an identical CDR3 as well. The germline V gene has CDR1 MNHNY and CDR2 SVGAGI (reference sequence). The germline V and J ends were trimmed by 6 bases and 0 bases, with 12 bases remaining between them. The CDR3 consists of 15 residues. This sample was taken from a study of Ad26.COV2.S vaccination and SARS-CoV-2 variants. Data came from immunoSEQ multiplex PCR; TCRdb stores just in-frame clones and leaves some out. The table has fewer than 900,000 clones, 80% to 90% seen once. This sample's treatment: about 20 received Ad26.COV2.S at low or high dose, single or two shots; about 5 received placebo; per-sample allocation not given. All samples were drawn on day 63, counting from the first vaccine or placebo injection.

The input for sequencing was peripheral blood, taken in a trial of Ad26.COV2.S vaccine versus placebo. This rearrangement joins TRBV6-6 to TRBJ1-5; tentatively, D is TRBD1 (6 bases). The TCR sequence derives from a person aged 18-65 years who received the Ad26.COV2.S COVID-19 vaccine or a placebo. CDR3 residues: CASRSDSYSNQPQHF. The CDR3 nucleotides read TGTGCCAGCAGGTCGGACAGTTATAGCAATCAGCCCCAGCATTTT.